This T cell receptor (beta chain) was captured in a study of post-analysis software for immune sequencing data. Note on this clonotype: The antigen remains unidentified. The junction shows a germline mismatch at one end, possibly a read error.

The study, taken as a whole, reports: There were five or six TRBV segments more frequent in patients than controls, and TRBV5-6, TRBV5-1 and TRBV20-1 were among them.

Researchers reported that TCR beta cDNA libraries carried unique molecular identifiers. Researchers reported about 500,000 cDNA molecules coming from roughly 0.93 to 9.6 million T cells. Each CDR3 protein gets one entry after TCRdb re-called the PCR reads with MiXCR. Here the sample spans 750,000 to 950,000 distinct CDR3 sequences, approximately 53% being singletons. Germline V gives CDR1 MNHNS, CDR2 SASEGT. CDR3 length: 15 amino acids. The V call is TRBV6-1, the J call TRBJ2-1; D perhaps matches TRBD2 (6 bases). The sample taken for sequencing was blood. The clonotype comes from a girl between 5 and 17 years old with multiple sclerosis. The DNA of the CDR3 is TGTGCCAGCACTGAAAGTTCGGGGGCCTACAATGAGCAGTTCTTC. Translating gives CASTESSGAYNEQFF.